This T cell receptor beta chain comes out of a study of human versus mouse CDR3 diversity and MHC coevolution (TCRdb year 2017). With respect to the entire study: According to reports, the immunoSEQ assay detects one in 200,000 T cells and minimizes multiplex PCR amplification bias. Three healthy volunteer blood donors were included in the human cohort, with one aged 30 to 40, one aged 40 to 50 and one aged 60 to 70 at collection. Valid reads per sample ranged from about 5.5 x 10^6 to 1.8 x 10^7 across mouse and human samples. As a reference point for TCR selection on multiple MHC II alleles, the study used human naive CD4 T cell repertoires and compared them against human-TCR-locus transgenic mice that have a single MHC II.

A remark on this clone: The clone's antigen remains unknown. No qualities accompany the bases; no much larger clone lies one base away.

The QIAGEN blood and tissue kit was used to extract genomic DNA from sorted cells, and the DNA was quantified on a NanoDrop 1000. The immunoSEQ platform deep sequenced and quantified TCR alpha and beta chains by multiplex PCR of genomic DNA. Per the source publication's procedure: IMGT gene and region definitions were used for annotation of the TCR sequences. As a stand-in for the preselection repertoire, out-of-frame rearrangements were used and set against in-frame clonotypes. Repertoire size was estimated with the iCHAO1 estimator supplied with the immunoSEQ platform. A Gini index based on the Lorenz curve was applied to in-frame amino acid clonotypes to measure clonal inequality. The intersect function in the R package tcR was used to count shared clonotypes, while the Jaccard index served to score similarity. Frequencies of V, J and V-J usage were subjected to principal component analysis with the R prcomp function, without normalization. TCRdb took this table from immuneACCESS and kept in-frame rearrangements with V and J called. Such tables lack part of the clones; where checked against another copy, unresolved V genes explain under half of the gap, and the rest is unexplained. Clone size and V and J calls were adopted from that table, with D and trimming inferred from the DNA. A total of tens of thousands of clones appear in this sample, about nine tenths of them only once. Roughly 0.16% of the sample is held by the ten biggest clonotypes.

The full study reports these points: Because human T cells were selected on about six MHC II alleles, repertoire diversity in humans and mice was not considered directly comparable. Most of the three human donors showed the lowest clonal inequality scores among all compared groups. On average, humans had more CDR3 deletions and insertions than mice, indicating greater exonuclease and TdT activity. iCHAO1 estimates gave humans the largest TCR beta repertoire, about 1.6 million clonotypes, attributed likely to selection by multiple MHC II molecules.

For CDR1 and CDR2, the germline V gene lists SGHRS and YFSETQ. Taken from cysteine to phenylalanine, the CDR3 has 13 residues. The retained sequence is limited to the CDR3, 39 bases, with the frame set at the first base. V loses 0 bases at its end and J loses 6 bases; junction bases beyond the gene matches: 3. Fluorescence-activated cell sorting was used to isolate naive CD4 T cells, defined as CD45RO-negative and CD62L-positive, from PBMCs. From each donor, 45 to 55 ml of fresh peripheral blood was taken, and Ficoll density centrifugation was then used to isolate PBMCs. Cells were sorted on a FACSAria III instrument, and every sample had a purity above 85%.

This clonotype was obtained from a person between 25 and 75 years old in good health. Sequenced sample: naive CD4+ T cells from blood. The meaning of the sample's cell subset or site label: CD45RO-negative CD62L-positive naive CD4 T cells. The chain links TRBV5-1 with TRBJ2-7; 7 nucleotides in the junction match TRBD1. The CDR3 is CASSLAGGREQYF. The nucleotide sequence is given as TGCGCCAGCAGCTTGGCAGGGGGACGCGAGCAGTACTTC.